Shown below are 31 T cell receptor beta chains from a single sample sequenced in a study of shared clonotypes between healthy human individuals. The assay was immunoSEQ multiplex PCR, and TCRdb's table has in-frame clones only and misses some. Seen here are over 400,000 clones, more than 75% observed once, and the top ten hold around 12%. Material for sequencing was PBMCs. Receptors were obtained from a woman aged 40 to 55 in good health. Some clones in this sample may be carry-over from other donors' samples.

This chain uses TRBV7-2 with TRBJ2-1, with 11 bases matching TRBD1. This CDR3 has 19 amino acids. The V gene's germline CDR1 is SGHTA and CDR2 FQGNSA. V lost 7 bases, J lost 5 bases, and 19 bases stayed unmatched. The CDR3 spells CASTPGWGQGVTNNNEQFF. The CDR3 bases are TGTGCCAGCACACCCGGTTGGGGACAGGGGGTGACAAACAACAATGAGCAGTTCTTC.

The sample holds many counts of this clone. J is TRBJ1-4 and V is TRBV4-3; 9 bases line up with TRBD1. V trimming: 4 bases; J trimming: 5 bases; junction bases outside the gene matches: 5. The CDR3 covers 15 residues. Germline CDR1 LGHNA, CDR2 YSLEER. This CDR3 reads CASSPVGTGNEKLFF. The CDR3 DNA sequence: TGCGCCAGCAGCCCCGTAGGGACAGGGAATGAAAAACTGTTTTTT.

V is TRBV30 and J is TRBJ2-5, with D maybe TRBD2 (6 bases). The CDR3 covers 14 residues. V lost 5 bases and J lost 2, with 15 bases in between. The germline V gene encodes CDR1 GTSNPN and CDR2 SVGIG (reference sequence). Written as DNA, the CDR3 is TGTGCCTGGGGAGTGCTAGCGAGACAAGAGACCCAGTACTTC. Translating it yields CAWGVLARQETQYF.

This clone has a single count. V and J are TRBV28 and TRBJ1-4; TRBD1 matches at 7 bases. The germline V gene has CDR1 MDHEN and CDR2 SYDVKM. J gave up 1 base and V 5 bases, and 7 bases lay outside the gene matches. This CDR3 has 16 residues. The CDR3 is CASSPPGQRTNEKLFF. The CDR3 bases are TGTGCCAGCAGTCCCCCGGGACAGAGAACTAATGAAAAACTGTTTTTT. The complete variable domain, with remaining parts taken from reference TRBV28 and TRBJ1-4, reads DVKVTQSSRYLVKRTGEKVFLECVQDMDHENMFWYRQDPGLGLRLIYFSYDVKMKEKGDIPEGYSVSREKKERFSLILESASTNQTSMYLCASSPPGQRTNEKLFFGSGTQLSVL.

On this clone itself: At the DNA level, this CDR3 is encoded by other sequences in the same sample as well. V is TRBV30 and J is TRBJ1-1; TRBD1 is a possible D gene (5 bases). Germline V gives CDR1 GTSNPN, CDR2 SVGIG (reference sequence). This CDR3 spans 13 amino acids. Trimming stripped 0 bases from V and 1 base from J, with 6 bases between. CDR3 in DNA: TGTGCCTGGAGTGTACAGGCGAACACTGAAGCTTTCTTT. Its translation is CAWSVQANTEAFF. The full variable domain, rest sourced from reference TRBV30 and TRBJ1-1, is SQTIHQWPATLVQPVGSPLSLECTVEGTSNPNLYWYRQAAGRGLQLLFYSVGIGQISSEVPQNLSASRPQDRQFILSSKKLLLSDSGFYLCAWSVQANTEAFFGQGTRLTVV.

The chain is built from TRBV10-2 and TRBJ2-1; the match to TRBD2 covers 13 bases. The CDR3 contains 16 residues. J was trimmed by 8 bases and V by 6 bases; bases with no gene match: 10. The V gene's germline CDR1 is WSHSY and CDR2 SAAADI. The chain's CDR3 is CASRERTSGSRDEQFF. DNA of the CDR3: TGCGCCAGCAGGGAACGGACTAGCGGGAGTAGAGATGAGCAGTTCTTC.

The V call is TRBV4-3, the J call TRBJ2-2, with D possibly TRBD2 on 6 matching bases. Germline values: CDR1 LGHNA, CDR2 YSLEER. The V gene lost 0 bases and the J gene lost 7 bases, with 21 bases spanning the gap. The CDR3 extends over 18 amino acids. This CDR3 reads CASSQDWERTAGSGELFF. CDR3 in DNA: TGCGCCAGCAGCCAAGATTGGGAGCGGACGGCCGGGAGCGGGGAGCTGTTTTTT.

This clone has just one count. This rearrangement joins TRBV5-8 to TRBJ1-2, with unresolved D. The CDR3 runs 13 residues. Germline V gene sequence: CDR1 SGHTS, CDR2 YDEGEE. V was shortened by 0 bases and J by 4 bases, with 7 bases between the two germline ends. The DNA for the CDR3 is TGTGCCAGCAGCTTGGATTGGACCTATGGCTACACCTTC. This sequence encodes CASSLDWTYGYTF. The full variable domain, its missing parts supplied by reference TRBV5-8 and TRBJ1-2, is EAGVTQSPTHLIKTRGQQATLRCSPISGHTSVYWYQQALGLGLQFLLWYDEGEERNRGNFPPRFSGRQFPNYSSELNVNALELEDSALYLCASSLDWTYGYTFGSGTRLTVV.

This clone was found once. The chain carries TRBV10-3 and TRBJ2-5; 7 bases match TRBD1. There are 14 residues in the CDR3. Germline V gene data show CDR1 as ENHRY and CDR2 as SYGVKD. V shed 6 bases and J 0 bases; nucleotides not matched to a gene: 4. CDR3 DNA: TGTGCCATCAGCACGGACAGGAACCAAGAGACCCAGTACTTC. Protein sequence: CAISTDRNQETQYF.

This chain uses TRBV6-5 with TRBJ1-1; 10 bases are a match to TRBD1. This CDR3 has 16 amino acids. Germline V lookup: CDR1 MNHEY, CDR2 SVGAGI. V lost 2 bases to trimming and J lost 0 bases; unmatched junction nucleotides: 3. The CDR3 reads CASSYGQGVMNTEAFF. CDR3 coding DNA: TGTGCCAGCAGTTACGGACAGGGGGTTATGAACACTGAAGCTTTCTTT.

The chain employs TRBV4-1 and TRBJ2-2, with D possibly being TRBD1 (6 bases). V lost 6 bases to trimming and J lost 0 bases, with 14 bases between them. The CDR3 totals 16 residues. The germline CDR1 and CDR2 sequences are MGHRA and YSYEKL. Here the CDR3 reads CASRSPGQSNTGELFF. The CDR3 DNA is TGCGCCAGCAGATCCCCCGGACAGTCGAACACCGGGGAGCTGTTTTTT.

The chain has TRBV9 and TRBJ1-5, with TRBD1 matching 7 bases. Germline CDR1 SGDLS, CDR2 YYNGEE. This CDR3 is 15 amino acids long. The V and J ends lost 4 bases and 2 bases, in that order; junction bases with no gene match: 6. CDR3 nucleotide sequence: TGTGCCAGCAGCACCGAGGGGGCTCGCAATCAGCCCCAGCATTTT. Translated: CASSTEGARNQPQHF.

The J gene is TRBJ2-2, the V gene TRBV5-1, with D perhaps given as TRBD1 or TRBD2 (5 bases each). Germline V CDR1 and CDR2: SGHRS, YFSETQ. V was pared by 2 bases and J by 4 bases, with 12 bases between. The CDR3 runs to 15 residues. DNA for the CDR3: TGCGCCAGCAGCTTAAGAGGGGACGGCACCGGGGAGCTGTTTTTT. It translates to CASSLRGDGTGELFF.

As concerns this clone: An end of the junction differs from the germline gene, which may be a read error. Other DNA sequences from this sample encode an identical CDR3 as well. The gene calls are TRBV7-9 and TRBJ2-3, with 10 positions matching TRBD2. Germline V gene data show CDR1 as SEHNR and CDR2 as FQNEAQ (reference sequence). The CDR3 runs 14 residues. This CDR3 is CASSLAGVTDTQYF. The CDR3 DNA sequence: TGTGCCAGCAGCCTAGCGGGAGTCACAGATACGCAGTATTTT.

This clone has a single count. The V gene is TRBV7-2, the J gene TRBJ2-2, with 13 bases aligning to TRBD2. The CDR3 has 14 amino acids. Per germline, CDR1 SGHTA and CDR2 FQGNSA. V trimming: 8 bases; J trimming: 7 bases; junction bases outside the gene matches: 4. This CDR3 is CASGLAGVIGELFF. For the CDR3, the DNA is TGTGCCAGCGGACTAGCGGGAGTCATCGGGGAGCTGTTTTTT.

This clone was counted a single time. The chain uses TRBV29-1 and TRBJ2-5; 10 bases map to TRBD2. J lost 5 bases, V lost 5 bases, and 11 bases had no gene match. There are 15 residues in the CDR3. CDR1 and CDR2 from the germline V gene are SQVTM and ANQGSEA. CDR3 loop: CSVTSLAGAMETQYF. The CDR3 nucleotides are TGCAGCGTTACCTCTCTAGCGGGAGCTATGGAGACCCAGTACTTC.

The chain has TRBV28 and TRBJ1-2; D unclear. V was pared by 2 bases and J by 2 bases, with 9 bases between. Germline values: CDR1 MDHEN, CDR2 SYDVKM. The CDR3 has 14 amino acids. CDR3 bases: TGTGCCAGCAGTTTACGGCCCCTCAACTATGGCTACACCTTC. It encodes CASSLRPLNYGYTF.

This clone was counted once. The rearrangement joins TRBV29-1 to TRBJ1-5; the D is unclear. Looked up from germline, CDR1 is SQVTM and CDR2 is ANQGSEA. Trimming removed 4 bases at V and 4 bases at J, with 8 bases between. This CDR3 has 12 amino acids. The CDR3 DNA is TGCAGCGTTGGGACTGAGAATCAGCCCCAGCATTTT. Protein: CSVGTENQPQHF.

The V and J genes are TRBV5-1 and TRBJ1-1, with TRBD1 as a possible D gene (5 bases). Trimming cost V 0 bases and J 6 bases, with 9 bases left between them. The CDR3 length is 13 residues. From germline, CDR1 is SGHRS and CDR2 YFSETQ. In DNA form, the CDR3 reads TGCGCCAGCAGCTTGGGGGGCACTGCTGAAGCTTTCTTT. Translating it yields CASSLGGTAEAFF.

The V call is TRBV18, the J call TRBJ2-7, with D perhaps matching TRBD1 (5 bases). The germline CDR1 and CDR2 sequences are KGHSH and LQKENI. Deletions cut 5 bases from V and 5 bases from J, with 13 bases between. The CDR3 runs 13 residues. CDR3 region: CASSNQGIHEQYF. The CDR3 DNA reads as TGTGCCAGCTCAAACCAGGGTATACACGAGCAGTACTTC. Combining the CDR3 with reference TRBV18 and TRBJ2-7 gives the whole variable domain NAGVMQNPRHLVRRRGQEARLRCSPMKGHSHVYWYRQLPEEGLKFMVYLQKENIIDESGMPKERFSAEFPKEGPSILRIQQVVRGDSAAYFCASSNQGIHEQYFGPGTRLTVT.

The CDR3 DNA sequence: TGTGCCAGCAGCTTGGATCCGGGTTCCACTGAAGCTTTCTTT. Translating gives CASSLDPGSTEAFF. The chain is built from TRBV5-4 and TRBJ1-1; D uncertain. V lost 0 bases, J lost 4 bases, and 10 bases lay in between. This CDR3 comprises 14 residues. Germline CDR1 SGHNT, CDR2 YYREEE (reference sequence).

This clone appeared once. V usage is TRBV11-1 and J usage is TRBJ2-5, with TRBD1 matching over 10 bases. V lost 5 bases and J lost 0; bases outside the gene matches: 3. Per germline, CDR1 SGHAT and CDR2 FQDESV (reference sequence). This CDR3 comprises 15 residues. The CDR3 protein is CASSRGTGDQETQYF. In DNA form, the CDR3 reads TGTGCCAGCAGCCGTGGGACAGGGGACCAAGAGACCCAGTACTTC.

A single count supports this clone. The chain carries TRBV19 and TRBJ1-3; 7 nucleotides align to TRBD1. The CDR3 sequence is 15 residues long. Per germline, CDR1 LNHDA and CDR2 SQIVND (reference sequence). V trimming: 6 bases; J trimming: 2 bases; junction bases outside the gene matches: 7. CDR3 in amino acids: CASSETGTPGNTIYF. The CDR3 nucleotides read TGTGCCAGTAGCGAGACAGGGACCCCTGGAAACACCATATATTTT.

This clone showed up just once. CDR3 DNA: TGTGCCAGCAGTTTATCCGGGACTAGCGGTCTAGATACGCAGTATTTT. Amino acids: CASSLSGTSGLDTQYF. This sequence joins TRBV27 and TRBJ2-3; TRBD2 aligns across 11 bases. The germline V gene has CDR1 MNHEY and CDR2 SMNVEV (reference sequence). Unmatched junction bases numbered 4, after V lost 0 bases and J lost 5 bases. The CDR3 runs 16 residues.

V is TRBV29-1 and J is TRBJ2-4; D is perhaps TRBD2 (5 bases). Trimming took 4 bases from V and 8 from J, leaving 12 bases between them. The CDR3 covers 12 residues. Germline-derived CDR1 and CDR2 are SQVTM and ANQGSEA. The CDR3: CSVGGQWDIQYF. The DNA of the CDR3 is TGCAGCGTTGGAGGGCAGTGGGACATTCAGTACTTC.

The rearrangement joins TRBV7-2 to TRBJ1-2, with D perhaps TRBD1 (5 bases). The CDR3 length is 16 residues. Germline lookup yields CDR1 SGHTA and CDR2 FQGNSA. The V gene lost 1 base and the J gene lost 0 bases, with 12 bases spanning the gap. The CDR3 coding sequence is TGTGCCAGCAGCTTAGTCGGGACGGCAGCTAACTATGGCTACACCTTC. Translation: CASSLVGTAANYGYTF.

The V call is TRBV10-3, the J call TRBJ2-7; D tentatively fits TRBD1 or TRBD2 (7 bases each). From germline, CDR1 is ENHRY and CDR2 SYGVKD. V was clipped by 5 bases and J by 5 bases, with 19 bases between them. This CDR3 contains 15 residues. In DNA form, the CDR3 reads TGTGCCATCAGTCGGGGGGCAGGGGGACCCCACGAGCAGTACTTC. It specifies CAISRGAGGPHEQYF.

On this clone: The sample holds other DNA sequences that translate to the same CDR3. The V call is TRBV9, the J call TRBJ2-5; 8 bases line up with TRBD2. J gave up 5 bases and V 0 bases, and 3 bases lay outside the gene matches. The CDR3 sequence is 14 residues long. CDR1 is SGDLS and CDR2 is YYNGEE in the germline V gene. The DNA of the CDR3 is TGTGCCAGCAGCGTAGCGTCGGGGGGGGAGACCCAGTACTTC. Residues: CASSVASGGETQYF.

V is TRBV5-5 and J is TRBJ1-2, with D possibly being TRBD1 (5 bases). The CDR3 totals 15 residues. The germline gives CDR1 SGHKS, CDR2 YYEKEE (reference sequence). Between the trimmed V and J ends, which lost 0 bases and 10 bases, there was a span of 19 bases. The DNA for the CDR3 is TGTGCCAGCAGCTTGGGTCTTGTCTCCCAGGGTTACTACACCTTC. Protein product: CASSLGLVSQGYYTF.

The chain carries TRBV9 and TRBJ2-7, with 9 bases aligning to TRBD2. From germline, CDR1 is SGDLS and CDR2 YYNGEE. V lost 2 bases, J lost 3 bases, and 6 bases stayed unmatched. The CDR3 has 15 amino acids. The CDR3 nucleotides read TGTGCCAGCAGCGTTGGTCCTAGCGGGAACTACGAGCAGTACTTC. This gives the protein CASSVGPSGNYEQYF. The variable domain in full, completed from reference TRBV9 and TRBJ2-7, reads DSGVTQTPKHLITATGQRVTLRCSPRSGDLSVYWYQQSLDQGLQFLIQYYNGEERAKGNILERFSAQQFPDLHSELNLSSLELGDSALYFCASSVGPSGNYEQYFGPGTRLTVT.

This clone was recorded only once. The gene calls are TRBV14 and TRBJ2-3; the match to TRBD2 covers 13 bases. Germline trimming cut 0 bases from V and 6 bases from J; bases unmatched to any gene: 6. The CDR3 is 17 amino acids. Germline V gene lookup returns CDR1 SGHDN and CDR2 FVKESK. DNA for the CDR3: TGTGCCAGCAGCCAAGATGGACTAGCGGGAGTGTGGGATACGCAGTATTTT. Translated, it gives CASSQDGLAGVWDTQYF.